This T cell receptor (beta chain) is drawn from a study of shared clonotypes between healthy human individuals. Per the germline V gene, CDR1 is GTSNPN and CDR2 is SVGIG (reference sequence). The V and J ends lost 4 bases and 5 bases respectively, with 14 bases between them. This CDR3 region has 13 residues. The method was immunoSEQ multiplex PCR; TCRdb's version includes in-frame clones alone and lacks a portion of them. The profile shows about 2 million clones, 85% to 95% of them singletons. This TCR derives from a man aged 18-30 years in good health. The rearrangement links TRBV30 to TRBJ1-1; possible D gene TRBD1, 6 bases. Sequencing was performed on naive CD4+ T cells sorted from blood. Described subset: CD45RA+ positively selected. CDR3 bases: TGTGCCTGGAACCAGGGGCTGGAAACTGAAGCTTTCTTT. This encodes CAWNQGLETEAFF.